Below, 12 T cell receptor beta chains from the same sample are listed, as sequenced in a study of monozygotic twins with cystic fibrosis. Produced via immunoSEQ multiplex PCR; TCRdb's table is partial and in-frame only. The sample includes around 10,000 clones, more than 99% of them seen just once. The specimen was blood. The receptor source for this set is a young man with cystic fibrosis.

The chain carries TRBV27 and TRBJ1-1, with 7 nucleotides matching TRBD1. Germline CDR1 MNHEY, CDR2 SMNVEV (reference sequence). The CDR3 has 16 amino acids. After removal of 6 bases from V and 0 bases from J, the junction contained 10 bases not matched to a gene. CDR3 protein: CASSRHRGGMNTEAFF. DNA of the CDR3: TGTGCCAGCAGCCGACACAGGGGCGGCATGAACACTGAAGCTTTCTTT.

The V call is TRBV7-2, the J call TRBJ2-5; 10 bases align to TRBD2. The J segment lost 5 bases and the V segment lost 1 base, leaving 7 bases of the junction unmatched. The CDR3 spans 16 residues. Looked up from germline, CDR1 is SGHTA and CDR2 is FQGNSA. This chain's CDR3 is CASSLEAGGPRETQYF. The CDR3 DNA reads as TGTGCCAGCAGCTTAGAAGCGGGAGGGCCCAGGGAGACCCAGTACTTC.

This rearrangement joins TRBV9 to TRBJ1-5; 10 positions agree with TRBD1. This CDR3 region has 15 residues. V was clipped by 0 bases and J by 7 bases; unmatched bases: 4. Germline V gene lookup returns CDR1 SGDLS and CDR2 YYNGEE. CDR3 sequence (DNA): TGTGCCAGCAGCGTAGGACAGGGGGCTGGGCAGCCCCAGCATTTT. Its translation: CASSVGQGAGQPQHF.

The chain has TRBV10-3 and TRBJ1-5; TRBD1 might be the D (5 bases). Trimming left V 6 bases short and J 8 bases short, with 17 bases between. This CDR3 contains 14 residues. The germline V gene encodes CDR1 ENHRY and CDR2 SYGVKD. The CDR3 sequence is CAISPSGGREPQHF. CDR3 sequence (DNA): TGTGCCATCAGCCCTTCTGGGGGGAGGGAGCCCCAGCATTTT.

The rearrangement joins TRBV6-1 to TRBJ2-7; 7 bases map to TRBD1. The germline V gene encodes CDR1 MNHNS and CDR2 SASEGT. V lost 1 base to trimming and J lost 4 bases; unmatched junction nucleotides: 4. CDR3 length: 14 amino acids. CDR3: CASSEGTGAYEQYF. CDR3 DNA: TGTGCCAGCAGTGAAGGGACAGGAGCGTACGAGCAGTACTTC.

The chain is built from TRBV5-4 and TRBJ2-1; 8 nucleotides align to TRBD2. This CDR3 is built from 15 residues. Germline-derived CDR1 and CDR2 are SGHNT and YYREEE (reference sequence). V dropped 0 bases and J dropped 2; count of bases not matched to a gene: 1. Here the CDR3 reads CASSLDSGAYNEQFF. The DNA of the CDR3 is TGTGCCAGCAGCTTGGATAGCGGGGCCTACAATGAGCAGTTCTTC.

The V gene is TRBV5-8, the J gene TRBJ2-1; 12 nucleotides match TRBD2. Trimming removed 4 bases from V and 0 bases from J; junction bases left unmatched: 11. Per the germline V gene, CDR1 is SGHTS and CDR2 is YDEGEE. The CDR3 loop spans 19 amino acids. This CDR3 is CASSLPGLAGRRSYNEQFF. The CDR3 DNA reads TGTGCCAGCAGCCTCCCCGGACTAGCGGGGAGGCGCTCCTACAATGAGCAGTTCTTC.

The chain uses TRBV19 and TRBJ2-3, with D perhaps TRBD1 (6 bases). The CDR3 contains 13 residues. Germline CDR1 LNHDA, CDR2 SQIVND (reference sequence). V was cut by 5 bases and J by 4 bases, with 10 bases left in between. The CDR3 loop reads CASSVQGSDTQYF. DNA for the CDR3: TGTGCCAGTAGTGTGCAGGGGTCAGATACGCAGTATTTT.

The chain carries TRBV7-8 and TRBJ2-1; tentative D call: TRBD2 (6 bases). Germline CDR1 is SGHVS and CDR2 is FQNEAQ. V was cut by 1 base and J by 1 base, with 11 bases left in between. The CDR3 consists of 16 residues. The CDR3 sequence is CASSLVSGLSYNEQFF. DNA for the CDR3: TGTGCCAGCAGCTTAGTTTCGGGACTTTCCTACAATGAGCAGTTCTTC.

The chain uses TRBV4-3 and TRBJ2-5; TRBD1 might be the D (6 bases). Trimming removed 4 bases at V and 5 bases at J, with 14 bases between. Germline values: CDR1 LGHNA, CDR2 YSLEER. The CDR3 is 14 amino acids. Here the CDR3 DNA reads TGCGCCAGCAGCCGAGAGACAGGTATCGAGACCCAGTACTTC. Its protein is CASSRETGIETQYF.

This CDR3 reads CASSSGELAGAPYEQYF. Written as DNA, the CDR3 is TGTGCCAGCAGCTCCGGGGAGCTAGCGGGGGCCCCCTACGAGCAGTACTTC. The chain combines TRBV9 with TRBJ2-7; TRBD2 matches 10 bases. CDR1 and CDR2 (germline): SGDLS, YYNGEE. The CDR3 is made up of 17 amino acids. V was clipped by 4 bases and J by 2 bases; unmatched bases: 12. Together with reference TRBV9 and TRBJ2-7, the CDR3 gives the full variable domain: DSGVTQTPKHLITATGQRVTLRCSPRSGDLSVYWYQQSLDQGLQFLIQYYNGEERAKGNILERFSAQQFPDLHSELNLSSLELGDSALYFCASSSGELAGAPYEQYFGPGTRLTVT.

The genes are TRBV10-3 and TRBJ1-2; possibly TRBD1 for D (5 bases). The CDR3 extends over 12 amino acids. The V end was cut by 7 bases, the J end by 8 bases, with 14 bases between. Germline lookup yields CDR1 ENHRY and CDR2 SYGVKD. The CDR3 DNA sequence: TGTGCCATCAACAAACAGGAAGAGGGCTACACCTTC. It translates to CAINKQEEGYTF.